These 9 T cell receptor beta chains share one sample of origin, sequenced in a study of blood T cell repertoires in COVID-19. The method was immunoSEQ multiplex PCR; TCRdb's version includes in-frame clones alone and lacks a portion of them. The sample has 310,000 or so clones; approximately 84% are singletons. The sample comprised peripheral blood. The receptors here all came from a woman in her thirties who had recovered from COVID-19.

This chain uses TRBV19 with TRBJ2-2, with D unresolved. V was pared by 3 bases and J by 5 bases, with 16 bases between. The CDR3 is made up of 16 amino acids. The germline V gene has CDR1 LNHDA and CDR2 SQIVND (reference sequence). The CDR3 coding sequence is TGTGCCAGTAGTATTCGGCGGCTAGTGGTTACCGGGGAGCTGTTTTTT. It is translated as CASSIRRLVVTGELFF.

V and J are TRBV6-5 and TRBJ2-7; D might be TRBD2 (5 bases). The V gene's germline CDR1 is MNHEY and CDR2 SVGAGI. The ends were cut back, 8 bases at V and 4 bases at J, with 9 bases in the middle. This CDR3 has 11 amino acids. The DNA of the CDR3 is TGTGCCAGCCTCCGGGGATACGAGCAGTACTTC. Its protein product is CASLRGYEQYF.

The chain links TRBV5-1 to TRBJ2-7; a weak D match, TRBD1 (6 bases). The CDR3 has 17 residues. Germline CDR1 is SGHRS and CDR2 is YFSETQ. The V end lost 0 bases, the J end lost 2 bases, and 18 bases lay between the germline ends. DNA of the CDR3: TGCGCCAGCAGCTTGGAGTCGTACGAGGGGGACCCCTACGAGCAGTACTTC. This translates into CASSLESYEGDPYEQYF.

The rearrangement links TRBV27 to TRBJ2-7, with D possibly matching TRBD2 (7 bases). Germline CDR1 is MNHEY and CDR2 is SMNVEV (reference sequence). With 5 bases removed from V and 4 bases from J, the gap between germline ends came to 15 bases. The CDR3 spans 14 residues. CDR3 sequence reads: CASSLGGEGYEQYF. The CDR3 DNA sequence: TGTGCCAGCAGTCTAGGGGGGGAAGGTTACGAGCAGTACTTC.

V is TRBV27 and J is TRBJ1-6; 8 positions match TRBD1. The CDR3 runs 14 residues. CDR1 and CDR2 from the germline V gene are MNHEY and SMNVEV (reference sequence). With V trimmed by 4 bases and J by 14 bases, 10 bases remained unmatched. The CDR3 region is CASSSDRAFRSLHF. CDR3 coding DNA: TGTGCCAGCAGTTCGGACAGGGCCTTTAGGTCCCTCCACTTT.

The rearrangement joins TRBV11-3 to TRBJ1-1, with a weak D call TRBD1 (5 bases). CDR1 is SGHNT, CDR2 YENEEA, per germline. V was cut by 5 bases and J by 5 bases, with 12 bases left in between. This CDR3 is built from 13 residues. As DNA, the CDR3 is TGTGCCAGCAGCCCCTCCGGGGGGACTGAAGCTTTCTTT. Its protein is CASSPSGGTEAFF.

The V and J genes are TRBV9 and TRBJ2-2; D remains unclear. Trimming pared 0 bases from V and 8 bases from J, leaving 14 bases between. Per the germline V gene, CDR1 is SGDLS and CDR2 is YYNGEE. The CDR3 runs 15 residues. The CDR3 nucleotides are TGTGCCAGCAGCGTAGGATCGGCGGATAATGGGGAGCTGTTTTTT. Its translation: CASSVGSADNGELFF.

This chain joins TRBV3-1 (or the pseudogene TRBV3-2) and TRBJ2-1; D possibly corresponds to TRBD2 (5 bases). Germline V gene sequence: CDR1 LGHDT, CDR2 YNNKEL (reference sequence). With 5 bases removed from V and 6 bases from J, the gap between germline ends came to 20 bases. This CDR3 has 16 residues. The CDR3 nucleotides read TGTGCCAGCAGCTTTCACCAGAGAACGGCGGGCAATGAGCAGTTCTTC. Protein product: CASSFHQRTAGNEQFF.

The chain uses TRBV5-1 and TRBJ2-7, with D maybe TRBD2 (5 bases). There are 13 residues in the CDR3. V was trimmed by 5 bases and J by 2 bases, leaving 11 bases between them. Per the germline V gene, CDR1 is SGHRS and CDR2 is YFSETQ. The CDR3 reads CASSNDGAYEQYF. CDR3 nucleotides: TGCGCCAGCAGTAACGACGGGGCCTACGAGCAGTACTTC.